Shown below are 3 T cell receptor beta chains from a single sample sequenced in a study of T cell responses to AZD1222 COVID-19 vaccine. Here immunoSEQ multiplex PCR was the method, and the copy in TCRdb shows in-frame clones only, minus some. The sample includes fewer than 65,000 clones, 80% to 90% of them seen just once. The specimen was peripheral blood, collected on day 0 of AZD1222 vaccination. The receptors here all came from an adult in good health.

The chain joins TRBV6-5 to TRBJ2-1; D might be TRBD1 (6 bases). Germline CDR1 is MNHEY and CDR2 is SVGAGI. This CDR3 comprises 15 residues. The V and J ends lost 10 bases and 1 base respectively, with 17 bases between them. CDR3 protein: CATMTGSTSYNEQFF. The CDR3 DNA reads TGTGCCACTATGACAGGATCTACTTCCTACAATGAGCAGTTCTTC.

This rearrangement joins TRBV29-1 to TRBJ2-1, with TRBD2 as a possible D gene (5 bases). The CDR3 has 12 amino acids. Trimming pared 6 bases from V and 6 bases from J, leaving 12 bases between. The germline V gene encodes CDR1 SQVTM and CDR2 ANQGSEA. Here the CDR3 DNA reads TGCAGCGTGGACGGAGGTAGCAATGAGCAGTTCTTC. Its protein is CSVDGGSNEQFF.

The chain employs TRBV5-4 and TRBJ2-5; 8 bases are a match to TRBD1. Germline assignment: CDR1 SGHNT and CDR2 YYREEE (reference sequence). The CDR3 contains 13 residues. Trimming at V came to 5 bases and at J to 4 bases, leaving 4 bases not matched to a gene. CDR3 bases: TGTGCCAGCAGTTCGGACAGGGCAGAGACCCAGTACTTC. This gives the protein CASSSDRAETQYF.